These 24 T cell receptor beta chains share one sample of origin, sequenced in a study of blood T cells in healthy people across ages. It was with a sample-barcoded 5' primer and a J-beta primer mix that a second PCR of roughly 6 to 11 cycles was run. TCRdb called the 5' RACE reads again in MiXCR, with one record for every CDR3 protein. The data show more than 500,000 distinct CDR3 sequences, 27% seen once. Sample: blood. The source of these receptors is a woman aged 70-85 years in good health.

The J gene is TRBJ2-3, the V gene TRBV20-1, with TRBD2 matching 11 bases. The length of the CDR3 is 17 residues. With 3 bases clipped from V and 2 bases from J, the junction kept 10 bases outside the gene matches. The germline V gene has CDR1 DFQATT and CDR2 SNEGSKA (reference sequence). DNA of the CDR3: TGCAGTGCTAGGGGGGCTAGCGGGGGGTTGTTCACAGATACGCAGTATTTT. It encodes CSARGASGGLFTDTQYF.

The V and J genes are TRBV2 and TRBJ1-4; D not resolved. Trimming removed 6 bases at V and 4 bases at J, with 6 bases between. CDR1 and CDR2 from the germline V gene are SNHLY and FYNNEI. This CDR3 has 12 amino acids. The CDR3 reads CASRQINEKLFF. The CDR3 coding sequence is TGTGCCAGCAGACAGATTAATGAAAAACTGTTTTTT.

This clonotype showed up many times. The V call is TRBV7-2, the J call TRBJ2-7; 8 positions match TRBD2. The CDR3 is 15 residues long. Germline lookup yields CDR1 SGHTA and CDR2 FQGNSA. With 1 base clipped from V and 4 bases from J, the junction kept 6 bases outside the gene matches. The CDR3 loop is CASSLVAGGTYEQYF. The CDR3 nucleotides are TGTGCCAGCAGCTTAGTTGCGGGGGGTACGTACGAGCAGTACTTC. The full variable domain, rest sourced from reference TRBV7-2 and TRBJ2-7, is GAGVSQSPSNKVTEKGKDVELRCDPISGHTALYWYRQSLGQGLEFLIYFQGNSAPDKSGLPSDRFSAERTGGSVSTLTIQRTQQEDSAVYLCASSLVAGGTYEQYFGPGTRLTVT.

V is TRBV4-3 and J is TRBJ2-3, with 10 nucleotides matching TRBD2. V lost 0 bases and J lost 6; bases outside the gene matches: 9. CDR1 LGHNA and CDR2 YSLEER come from the germline V gene. The CDR3 has 17 residues. As DNA, the CDR3 is TGCGCCAGCAGCCAAGATTCAGCGGGAGGGATCGTGGATACGCAGTATTTT. Translation gives CASSQDSAGGIVDTQYF.

The chain couples TRBV7-9 to TRBJ1-5, with 8 bases that match TRBD1. CDR1 and CDR2 from the germline V gene are SEHNR and FQNEAQ (reference sequence). The CDR3 covers 18 residues. The J segment lost 3 bases and the V segment lost 5 bases, leaving 15 bases of the junction unmatched. The CDR3 nucleotides read TGTGCCAGCAGCCTACCTCGGGGGACAGGATTTTTCAATCAGCCCCAGCATTTT. Amino acid sequence: CASSLPRGTGFFNQPQHF.

This clonotype was detected a few times. The rearrangement uses TRBV4-3 and TRBJ2-7; TRBD2 matches 7 bases. The CDR3 loop spans 13 amino acids. Per the germline V gene, CDR1 is LGHNA and CDR2 is YSLEER. J lost 7 bases, V lost 0 bases, and 3 bases had no gene match. The CDR3 protein is CASSQEMGGEQYF. CDR3 DNA sequence: TGCGCCAGCAGCCAAGAAATGGGGGGGGAGCAGTACTTC.

This clonotype was observed a single time. V gene TRBV18 combines with J gene TRBJ2-5, with no clear D. The CDR3 loop spans 14 amino acids. Germline V gene lookup returns CDR1 KGHSH and CDR2 LQKENI. V was clipped by 0 bases and J by 2 bases, with 7 bases between them. The CDR3 region is CASSPPMAQETQYF. The CDR3 region has the DNA TGTGCCAGCTCACCACCGATGGCGCAAGAGACCCAGTACTTC. The variable domain in full, with the rest retrieved from reference TRBV18 and TRBJ2-5, is NAGVMQNPRHLVRRRGQEARLRCSPMKGHSHVYWYRQLPEEGLKFMVYLQKENIIDESGMPKERFSAEFPKEGPSILRIQQVVRGDSAAYFCASSPPMAQETQYFGPGTRLLVL.

This chain uses TRBV5-1 with TRBJ1-4; D unresolved. The germline V gene encodes CDR1 SGHRS and CDR2 YFSETQ. V lost 7 bases to trimming and J lost 5 bases, with 21 bases between them. CDR3 size: 16 residues. The CDR3 reads CASGDPGLSPNEKLFF. CDR3 DNA: TGCGCCAGCGGGGATCCCGGACTCTCTCCAAATGAAAAACTGTTTTTT.

The V gene is TRBV7-2, the J gene TRBJ2-2; TRBD2 is a possible D gene (5 bases). V dropped 5 bases and J dropped 1 base, with 8 bases sitting between them. Germline V gene data show CDR1 as SGHTA and CDR2 as FQGNSA. This CDR3 has 14 amino acids. CDR3 in amino acids: CASSPRGNTGELFF. The CDR3 DNA reads as TGTGCCAGCAGCCCCCGGGGGAACACCGGGGAGCTGTTTTTT.

This clonotype was recorded only once. The rearrangement links TRBV24-1 to TRBJ2-1; 8 nucleotides match TRBD2. This CDR3 spans 16 amino acids. Per the germline V gene, CDR1 is KGHDR and CDR2 is SFDVKD. V lost 0 bases and J lost 2; bases outside the gene matches: 2. Here the CDR3 reads CATSDLGRGAYNEQFF. CDR3 sequence (DNA): TGTGCCACCAGTGATTTGGGGCGGGGGGCCTACAATGAGCAGTTCTTC.

This rearrangement joins TRBV4-3 to TRBJ2-5, with D maybe TRBD1 (6 bases). This CDR3 is 15 amino acids long. Germline V CDR1 and CDR2: LGHNA, YSLEER. V lost 0 bases and J lost 4, with 12 bases in between. The chain's CDR3 is CASSQDLDRRETQYF. The CDR3 DNA follows: TGCGCCAGCAGCCAAGATCTAGACAGGAGAGAGACCCAGTACTTC.

This clonotype occurred once. The V and J genes are TRBV14 and TRBJ2-1; D might be TRBD2 (6 bases). Germline V gene sequence: CDR1 SGHDN, CDR2 FVKESK. This CDR3 comprises 13 residues. The V end lost 8 bases, the J end lost 15 bases, and 23 bases lay between the germline ends. CDR3 bases: TGTGCCAGCTCACCACATGAGGAGGGATATGGGTTCTTC. This gives the protein CASSPHEEGYGFF.

This clonotype was seen more than once but under ten times. The gene calls are TRBV20-1 and TRBJ1-1, with TRBD1 identical over 7 bases. V lost 3 bases to trimming and J lost 0 bases; unmatched junction nucleotides: 7. This CDR3 has 15 residues. Germline CDR1 reads DFQATT; CDR2 reads SNEGSKA (reference sequence). The CDR3 DNA sequence: TGCAGTGCTAGGGAACAGGGGACGTTGAACACTGAAGCTTTCTTT. This codes for CSAREQGTLNTEAFF.

The CDR3 bases are TGTGCCAGCAGCTTTTCGTCTCGGAGCATTCAGTACTTC. It translates to CASSFSSRSIQYF. The chain is built from TRBV7-2 and TRBJ2-4; D is ambiguous. Trimming took 3 bases from V and 9 from J, leaving 12 bases between them. The CDR3 has 13 residues. Looked up from germline, CDR1 is SGHTA and CDR2 is FQGNSA.

The chain links TRBV5-1 to TRBJ1-1; TRBD1 aligns across 7 bases. V dropped 1 base and J dropped 2; count of bases not matched to a gene: 11. The CDR3 spans 17 residues. Per the germline V gene, CDR1 is SGHRS and CDR2 is YFSETQ. CDR3 loop: CASSLRLVGQRNTEAFF. CDR3 nucleotide sequence: TGCGCCAGCAGCTTGAGATTGGTGGGACAGCGAAACACTGAAGCTTTCTTT.

The rearrangement links TRBV20-1 to TRBJ1-4; D not certain. V lost 3 bases, J lost 5 bases, and 10 bases lay in between. Germline V gene sequence: CDR1 DFQATT, CDR2 SNEGSKA (reference sequence). This CDR3 has 13 amino acids. CDR3 sequence (DNA): TGCAGTGCTAGGTGGCAGCTCAATGAAAAACTGTTTTTT. As protein: CSARWQLNEKLFF.

The chain combines TRBV12-3 or TRBV12-4 with TRBJ2-1, with 11 bases that match TRBD2. This CDR3 is 14 amino acids long. V was pared by 1 base and J by 9 bases, with 2 bases of the junction left unmatched. The chain's CDR3 is CASSLGTSGGEQFF. CDR3 bases: TGTGCCAGCAGTTTAGGAACTAGCGGGGGTGAGCAGTTCTTC.

There are many counts of this clonotype. The J gene is TRBJ2-5, the V gene TRBV29-1; TRBD1 matches at 7 bases. Judging by the DNA end, TRBJ2-7 fits better; the J call may be wrong. CDR1 and CDR2 (germline): SQVTM, ANQGSEA. The CDR3 is 15 amino acids. This CDR3 is CSVRGETGFTYEQYF. The CDR3 DNA reads TGCAGCGTGAGGGGAGAGACAGGGTTCACCTACGAGCAGTACTTC.

In its sample, this clonotype was seen a few times. This sequence joins TRBV12-3 or TRBV12-4 and TRBJ1-5; D may be TRBD1 (5 bases). The V end was cut by 6 bases, the J end by 3 bases, with 12 bases between. The CDR3 extends over 14 amino acids. CDR3 in DNA: TGTGCCAGCAGCCCAGGGAATAACAATCAGCCCCAGCATTTT. Protein: CASSPGNNNQPQHF.

A few counts support this clonotype. The DNA for the CDR3 is TGTGCCACTACCTTTGGAGTTAACTATGGCTACACCTTC. This gives the protein CATTFGVNYGYTF. V gene TRBV12-3 or TRBV12-4 combines with J gene TRBJ1-2; D ambiguous. This CDR3 contains 13 residues. V dropped 10 bases and J dropped 1 base, with 13 bases sitting between them.

This chain connects TRBV30 to TRBJ1-5, with TRBD1 matching 8 bases. The V gene's germline CDR1 is GTSNPN and CDR2 SVGIG (reference sequence). V was clipped by 3 bases and J by 9 bases; unmatched bases: 7. This CDR3 is built from 13 residues. CDR3 amino acids: CAWRTGATGPQHF. The CDR3 DNA reads TGTGCCTGGAGGACAGGGGCTACCGGGCCCCAGCATTTT.

This clonotype was observed a few times. DNA for the CDR3: TGTGCCAGCAGTACAGAACGTCCCTACAATGAGCAGTTCTTC. Its translation: CASSTERPYNEQFF. The rearrangement uses TRBV12-3 or TRBV12-4 and TRBJ2-1; D uncertain. The V end was cut by 5 bases, the J end by 2 bases, with 10 bases between. CDR3 size: 14 residues.

A remark on this clonotype: The CDR3 carries no conserved terminal phenylalanine or tryptophan, so it likely arises from a read error. CDR3 nucleotides: TGTGCCAGCAGCCCTATGACAGCGGGGGGTTGGAATGAGCAGTTCTCC. As protein: CASSPMTAGGWNEQFS. V gene TRBV14 combines with J gene TRBJ2-1; TRBD2 matches 9 bases. CDR3 size: 16 residues. V shed 4 bases and J 7 bases; nucleotides not matched to a gene: 11. CDR1 and CDR2 from the germline V gene are SGHDN and FVKESK.

This chain joins TRBV20-1 and TRBJ2-1, with D perhaps TRBD2 (6 bases). Germline assignment: CDR1 DFQATT and CDR2 SNEGSKA (reference sequence). Trimming took off 4 bases at V and 2 bases at J, with 21 bases between the two ends. The CDR3 extends over 17 amino acids. The CDR3 sequence: CSAMGLPAGGTYNEQFF. CDR3 coding DNA: TGCAGTGCTATGGGACTCCCGGCTGGAGGGACCTACAATGAGCAGTTCTTC.